Below, 10 T cell receptor beta chains from the same sample are listed, as sequenced in a study of cytomegalovirus exposure and HLA in healthy donors. It was with 60 Vbeta and 13 Jbeta primers that the PCR ran. TCRdb's copy holds only in-frame clones and misses some; the assay was immunoSEQ multiplex PCR. The sample holds 100,000 to 150,000 clones, 70% to 85% seen once. Sequenced input: PBMCs. Receptors were obtained from a boy aged 2-15 years in good health and CMV-seronegative.

The rearrangement links TRBV19 to TRBJ2-1; 12 bases match TRBD2. The CDR3 totals 19 residues. Germline lookup yields CDR1 LNHDA and CDR2 SQIVND (reference sequence). The CDR3 DNA reads as TGTGCGACCAGTAGTATAGGACGGTCGACTAGCGGGAGTGGTAATGAGCAGTTCTTC. This sequence encodes CATSSIGRSTSGSGNEQFF.

This clone has just one count. The chain recombines TRBV7-9 with TRBJ2-3, with TRBD1 as a possible D gene (6 bases). V was trimmed by 5 bases and J by 2 bases, leaving 20 bases between them. Looked up from germline, CDR1 is SEHNR and CDR2 is FQNEAQ (reference sequence). The CDR3 has 17 amino acids. CDR3 sequence: CASSPRVRGVSTDTQYF. DNA of the CDR3: TGTGCCAGCAGCCCCCGGGTCAGGGGAGTTTCCACAGATACGCAGTATTTT.

The chain combines TRBV6-5 with TRBJ2-6; D is ambiguous. V was clipped by 2 bases and J by 0 bases, with 2 bases between them. Germline CDR1 is MNHEY and CDR2 is SVGAGI. The CDR3 is 14 residues long. The CDR3 nucleotides are TGTGCCAGCAGTTACCACTCTGGGGCCAACGTCCTGACTTTC. Its translation: CASSYHSGANVLTF.

This clone was counted only a few times. CDR3 protein: CASSLRPGQNTEAFF. DNA for the CDR3: TGTGCCAGCAGTTTAAGACCCGGACAGAACACTGAAGCTTTCTTT. This chain uses TRBV28 with TRBJ1-1, with a weak D call TRBD1 (5 bases). V lost 2 bases and J 1 base, leaving 11 bases between the germline ends. This CDR3 comprises 15 residues. Germline CDR1 MDHEN, CDR2 SYDVKM.

This clone has a single count. The CDR3 nucleotides are TGTGCCAGCAGCTTAACAGGGACCTACGAGCAGTACGTC. This gives the protein CASSLTGTYEQYV. The genes are TRBV11-1 and TRBJ2-7, with D possibly TRBD1 on 6 matching bases. V was trimmed by 2 bases and J by 2 bases, leaving 7 bases between them. The CDR3 is 13 residues long. Per the germline V gene, CDR1 is SGHAT and CDR2 is FQDESV (reference sequence).

The rearrangement joins TRBV7-4 to TRBJ1-2, with no clear D. Germline CDR1 and CDR2: SGHVT and SQSDAQ. V was cut by 3 bases and J by 9 bases, with 11 bases left in between. The CDR3 runs to 12 residues. CDR3 region: CASSFGLGCYTF. CDR3 bases: TGTGCCAGCAGCTTTGGCCTCGGGTGCTACACCTTC.

V gene TRBV5-1 combines with J gene TRBJ1-1, with 9 bases matching TRBD1. The CDR3 runs to 15 residues. CDR1 and CDR2 from the germline V gene are SGHRS and YFSETQ. Trimming cost V 2 bases and J 3 bases; bases outside gene matches: 5. The CDR3 region has the DNA TGCGCCAGCAGCTTAAGGGGACAGGGCCACACTGAAGCTTTCTTT. Translation: CASSLRGQGHTEAFF.

The chain employs TRBV9 and TRBJ1-1; a possible D gene is TRBD1 (5 bases). Germline CDR1 and CDR2: SGDLS and YYNGEE. This CDR3 region has 14 residues. V lost 4 bases and J lost 6, with 16 bases in between. The CDR3 DNA is TGTGCCAGCAGCAATGGACATGGCGGGGCTGAAGCTTTCTTT. Encoded protein: CASSNGHGGAEAFF. Supplemented by reference TRBV9 and TRBJ1-1, the full variable domain reads DSGVTQTPKHLITATGQRVTLRCSPRSGDLSVYWYQQSLDQGLQFLIQYYNGEERAKGNILERFSAQQFPDLHSELNLSSLELGDSALYFCASSNGHGGAEAFFGQGTRLTVV.

The genes are TRBV5-4 and TRBJ1-6; possible D gene TRBD1, 5 bases. This CDR3 has 17 residues. V shed 4 bases and J shed 0 bases, with 14 bases lying between them. Germline CDR1 is SGHNT and CDR2 is YYREEE (reference sequence). The CDR3 DNA is TGTGCCAGCAGCCTCCGACAGATTAGCTCCTATAATTCACCCCTCCACTTT. Its protein product is CASSLRQISSYNSPLHF.

The chain joins TRBV28 to TRBJ2-7; 11 positions match TRBD1. Germline CDR1 is MDHEN and CDR2 is SYDVKM. V gave up 6 bases and J gave up 4 bases; unmatched junction bases: 14. This CDR3 has 17 residues. The CDR3 spells CASRPTRLDRGLYEQYF. The CDR3 DNA reads TGTGCCAGCAGGCCTACCCGGCTGGACAGGGGGCTTTACGAGCAGTACTTC.